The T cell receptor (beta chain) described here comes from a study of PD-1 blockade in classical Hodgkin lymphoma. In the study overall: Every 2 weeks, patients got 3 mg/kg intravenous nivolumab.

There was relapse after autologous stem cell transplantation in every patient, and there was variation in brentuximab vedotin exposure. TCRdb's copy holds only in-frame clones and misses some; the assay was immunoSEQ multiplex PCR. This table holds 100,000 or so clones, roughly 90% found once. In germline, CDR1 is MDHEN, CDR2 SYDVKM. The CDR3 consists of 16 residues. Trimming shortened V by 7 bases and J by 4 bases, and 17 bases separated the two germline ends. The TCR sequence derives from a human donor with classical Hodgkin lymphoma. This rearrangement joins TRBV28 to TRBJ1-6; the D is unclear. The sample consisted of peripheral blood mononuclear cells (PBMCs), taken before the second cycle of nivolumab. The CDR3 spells CASIIGRTGYNSPLHF. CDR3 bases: TGTGCCAGCATTATAGGGAGGACGGGTTATAATTCACCCCTCCACTTT.